This T cell receptor (beta chain) was sequenced in a study of T cell changes during pregnancy in multiple sclerosis. The data were produced by immunoSEQ multiplex PCR, yet TCRdb's version contains in-frame clones alone and is incomplete. The sample has 85,000 to 130,000 clones; around 92% are singletons. This CDR3 is 14 amino acids long. Germline CDR1 and CDR2: SGDLS and YYNGEE. V lost 4 bases to trimming and J lost 4 bases; unmatched junction nucleotides: 7. The source material was peripheral blood, sampled after pregnancy. The rearrangement uses TRBV9 and TRBJ1-2; 7 bases are a match to TRBD1. This sequence was found in a female donor with multiple sclerosis, enrolled in a pregnancy study. The CDR3 DNA sequence: TGTGCCAGCAGCCCCGACAGGGTCGGCTATGGCTACACCTTC. It is translated as CASSPDRVGYGYTF.